A selection of T cell receptor beta chains follows, all from one sample in a study of cytomegalovirus exposure and HLA in healthy donors. Clones were read by immunoSEQ multiplex PCR, and TCRdb kept only the in-frame ones, dropping some. The table has about 130,000 clones, 80% to 85% seen once. Sequencing used PBMCs. The receptors were sampled from a man in his late teens or twenties in good health and CMV-seronegative. CDR3s include the opening cysteine and the closing phenylalanine or tryptophan. The D gene is left open where the match is weak. Size tells how often a clone was seen (once, few, many) or the class of an expanded clone, and some rows leave it out.

TGCGCCAGCAGCCTACCCAGGCGAGAGACCCAGTACTTC	CASSLPRRETQYF	-	TRBJ2-5	-	TRBV5-1
TGCGCCAGCAGCCAGGGAGTCGGCTATGGCTACACCTTC	CASSQGVGYGYTF	-	TRBJ1-2	-	TRBV4-3
TGTGCCAGCTCAACGAACGGGGGGGCCCATACCGGGGAGCTGTTTTTT	CASSTNGGAHTGELFF	-	TRBJ2-2	TRBD2	TRBV18
TGCGCCAGCAGCCAAGATCGGACAGGGTGGACACCCCTCCACTTT	CASSQDRTGWTPLHF	-	TRBJ1-6	TRBD1	TRBV4-3
TGTGCCAACGGGGGGCTAGCGGGGGGGGCAGGTGAGCAGTTCTTC	CANGGLAGGAGEQFF	few	TRBJ2-1	TRBD2	TRBV6-1
TGTGCCTGGCAAGGGGGCGGGATTGGTGGCTACACCTTC	CAWQGGGIGGYTF	-	TRBJ1-2	TRBD1	TRBV30
TGTGCCAGCAGCCCTCCGGGACATCAATCCCCGTACTTC	CASSPPGHQSPYF	-	TRBJ2-7	-	TRBV28
TGTGCCACCAGCAGGGAGTCTAACGGCTACACCTTC	CATSRESNGYTF	-	TRBJ1-2	-	TRBV15
TGTGCCACCAGCAGAGAACAGGGCCAAGAGACCCAGTACTTC	CATSREQGQETQYF	-	TRBJ2-5	-	TRBV15
TGCGCCAGCAGTGAGGGGGGACTACAGCAAGAGACCCAGTACTTC	CASSEGGLQQETQYF	-	TRBJ2-5	TRBD2	TRBV10-1
-	CASSFGSGTSGLRSSYNEQFF	-	TRBJ2-1	-	TRBV12-1
TGTGCCAGCAGCTTAGAGGCAGGGGCAGATACGCAGTATTTT	CASSLEAGADTQYF	-	TRBJ2-3	-	TRBV7-6
TGTGCCAGCAGAGGGGACAGGTCTTCTGCTGGGGCCAACGTCCTGACTTTC	CASRGDRSSAGANVLTF	-	TRBJ2-6	TRBD1	TRBV7-6
TGTGCCAGCAGCTTGATGGGGGCCAGAGAAGCTTTCTTT	CASSLMGAREAFF	-	TRBJ1-1	-	TRBV5-8
TGTGCCTGGAGCGCTGACTTGGATACGCAGTATTTT	CAWSADLDTQYF	-	TRBJ2-3	-	TRBV30
TGCGCCAGCAGCCAAGGTCGCACAGAAGATCAGCCCCAGCATTTT	CASSQGRTEDQPQHF	few	TRBJ1-5	-	TRBV4-1
TGCAGCGTTGATAGCCAGAAACTGAACACCGGGGAGCTGTTTTTT	CSVDSQKLNTGELFF	-	TRBJ2-2	-	TRBV29-1
TGTGCCAGCAGCCCCAATCCAGGGGGCCACAATCAGCCCCAGCATTTT	CASSPNPGGHNQPQHF	-	TRBJ1-5	TRBD1	TRBV7-6
TGTGCCAGCACATCAATCCAGGGGGGAGGCGGCTACACCTTC	CASTSIQGGGGYTF	-	TRBJ1-2	TRBD1	TRBV9
TGCGCCAGCAGCCAGAACAGGGGGGGCACTGAAGCTTTCTTT	CASSQNRGGTEAFF	-	TRBJ1-1	TRBD1	TRBV4-3
TGTGCCAGTAGTCCAACTTATACCGGGGAGCTGTTTTTT	CASSPTYTGELFF	-	TRBJ2-2	-	TRBV19
TGTGCCAGCAGGGAGGAGACCCAGTACTTC	CASREETQYF	-	TRBJ2-5	-	TRBV2
TGTGCCAGCAGCCATAATACAGGTGGTGGAAACACCATATATTTT	CASSHNTGGGNTIYF	-	TRBJ1-3	-	TRBV5-6
TGTGCCAGCAGCCAACTCAGCGATCAAAAATTGAAGCCCCAGCATTTT	CASSQLSDQKLKPQHF	once	TRBJ1-5	-	TRBV4-2
TGTGCCAGCAGCCTTGGGTCCGGACAATCTCAGCCCCAGCATTTT	CASSLGSGQSQPQHF	-	TRBJ1-5	-	TRBV27
TGTGCCACTGGACAGATGAACACTGAAGCTTTCTTT	CATGQMNTEAFF	-	TRBJ1-1	-	TRBV19
TGTGCCAGCAGCCCTAGCGGCCGGGGCAGATACACTGAAGCTTTCTTT	CASSPSGRGRYTEAFF	-	TRBJ1-1	-	TRBV7-9
TGCGCCAGCAGAATGGGGGGGGCCATACAAGAGACCCAGTACTTC	CASRMGGAIQETQYF	-	TRBJ2-5	-	TRBV5-1
TGTGCCAGCAGCCCATACAGGGGATGGCACACTGAAGCTTTCTTT	CASSPYRGWHTEAFF	-	TRBJ1-1	TRBD1	TRBV11-2
TGTGCCAGCAGCGCTCTTGGAGGGGCGGGTGGCTACACCTTC	CASSALGGAGGYTF	-	TRBJ1-2	-	TRBV14
TGTGCCAGCAGTACGGACAGGGTAGATACGCAGTATTTT	CASSTDRVDTQYF	-	TRBJ2-3	TRBD1	TRBV2
TGTGCCAGCAGCCAAGAGTATCAGGGATTACCACAAGCCAAAAACATTCAGTACTTC	CASSQEYQGLPQAKNIQYF	-	TRBJ2-4	-	TRBV4-2
TGTGCCAGCAGTGACAGGGGAGGTGTTCGTGGCTACACCTTC	CASSDRGGVRGYTF	-	TRBJ1-2	TRBD1	TRBV5-4
TGTGCCAGCAGCTTAGCGGGGGACAGTATGAACACTGAAGCTTTCTTT	CASSLAGDSMNTEAFF	once	TRBJ1-1	TRBD1	TRBV7-2
TGTGCCAGGCAGGGAGGTGGCTACACCTTC	CARQGGGYTF	-	TRBJ1-2	-	TRBV2
TGTGCCACCAGCAGTTTCCCGCCAGGAACAAGCCAAGAGACCCAGTACTTC	CATSSFPPGTSQETQYF	-	TRBJ2-5	-	TRBV15
TGCGCCAGCAGCTGGACAGAGAGGACTGAAGCTTTCTTT	CASSWTERTEAFF	few	TRBJ1-1	-	TRBV5-1
TGTGCCAGCAGCTACCCCCCGGGTAGCGGGGGGCTCTCAGATACGCAGTATTTT	CASSYPPGSGGLSDTQYF	-	TRBJ2-3	TRBD2	TRBV5-4
TGTGCCAGCTCACAGGAGCGGGTAAACACTGAAGCTTTCTTT	CASSQERVNTEAFF	-	TRBJ1-1	-	TRBV18
TGTGCCAGCAGCCTCGCAGGGCTGAGCACTGAAGCTTTCTTT	CASSLAGLSTEAFF	-	TRBJ1-1	-	TRBV9
TGTGCCTGGGACACAGGGGGGACCCAGTACTTC	CAWDTGGTQYF	-	TRBJ2-5	TRBD1	TRBV30
TGTGCCAGCAGTAAACAGGGAGGCAATCAGCCCCAGCATTTT	CASSKQGGNQPQHF	-	TRBJ1-5	-	TRBV6-1
TGTGCCAGTACCCAACTAGGGTTCTATGGCTACACCTTC	CASTQLGFYGYTF	few	TRBJ1-2	-	TRBV19
TGTGCCAGCAGCGCAGGAGGACAGGGGGCGTCCGATGGCTACACCTTC	CASSAGGQGASDGYTF	-	TRBJ1-2	TRBD1	TRBV5-6
TGCGCCAGCAGCCAAGATCCTGGTAGACTTGAAGAGACCCAGTACTTC	CASSQDPGRLEETQYF	few	TRBJ2-5	-	TRBV4-1
TGTGCCAGCAGCTCAGGACTAGCGGGGGGGTCTTACACCGGGGAGCTGTTTTTT	CASSSGLAGGSYTGELFF	-	TRBJ2-2	TRBD2	TRBV7-2
TGTGCCAGCAGTTACTCGGGGACTCTCTACGAGCAGTACTTC	CASSYSGTLYEQYF	-	TRBJ2-7	-	TRBV6-5
TGTGCCAGCAGCCAAGATTTAGGAAACACCATATATTTT	CASSQDLGNTIYF	-	TRBJ1-3	-	TRBV14
TGTGCCAGCTTACTGCGGGGCAGCAGCGAAGCTTTCTTT	CASLLRGSSEAFF	-	TRBJ1-1	-	TRBV18
TGTGCCAGCCTGACAGGGGGTGTGGGGGAGCTGTTTTTT	CASLTGGVGELFF	-	TRBJ2-2	TRBD1	TRBV5-6
TGTGCCAGCAGTTTTAGTAGGAGGGTTGAGCAGTTCTTC	CASSFSRRVEQFF	-	TRBJ2-1	-	TRBV27
TGTGCCTGGAGTCTCGGTAGTTCCTCGACGCAGTATTTT	CAWSLGSSSTQYF	-	TRBJ2-3	-	TRBV30
TGCGCCAGCAGCTTGGTAATCCGGGGGACAGGCAGCTCCTACGAGCAGTACTTC	CASSLVIRGTGSSYEQYF	-	TRBJ2-7	TRBD1	TRBV5-1